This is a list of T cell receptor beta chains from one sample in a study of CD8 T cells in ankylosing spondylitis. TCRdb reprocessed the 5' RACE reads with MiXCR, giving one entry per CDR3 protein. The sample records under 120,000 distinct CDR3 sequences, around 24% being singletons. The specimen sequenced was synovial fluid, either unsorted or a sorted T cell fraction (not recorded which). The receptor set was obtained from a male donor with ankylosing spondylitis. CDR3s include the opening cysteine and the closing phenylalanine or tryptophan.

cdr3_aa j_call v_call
CASGSGLNTGELFF TRBJ2-2 TRBV18
CASSQGGWADEQFF TRBJ2-1 TRBV3-1
CASTLGAGGPQNIQYF TRBJ2-4 TRBV12-3/TRBV12-4
CASNRDRGYNEQFF TRBJ2-1 TRBV12-3/TRBV12-4
CASTLDRSNQPQHF TRBJ1-5 TRBV6-2/TRBV6-3
CSVHTGLSTGELFF TRBJ2-2 TRBV29-1
CASTSGGVTDTQYF TRBJ2-3 TRBV11-3
CASRGSAEAFF TRBJ1-1 TRBV7-9
CSAKGLAGVEQFF TRBJ2-1 TRBV29-1
CAISEHDSSYEQYF TRBJ2-7 TRBV10-3
CASKRDTNTGELFF TRBJ2-2 TRBV6-4
CASSSNSNQPQHF TRBJ1-5 TRBV5-1
CASSLGGQGILETQYF TRBJ2-5 TRBV11-2
CASSFGHEQFF TRBJ2-1 TRBV12-3/TRBV12-4
CASSLGTSGSSEEQFF TRBJ2-1 TRBV5-1
CASSRLAGVQETQYF TRBJ2-5 TRBV7-9
CSARKGEGRYNEQFF TRBJ2-1 TRBV20-1
CASSQGFGNFRAVTSF TRBJ2-3 TRBV4-2
CSAARQGRNEQFF TRBJ2-1 TRBV20-1
CASSPRLLNTEAFF TRBJ1-1 TRBV12-3/TRBV12-4
CASRPHNRTGASGNTIYF TRBJ1-3 TRBV12-3/TRBV12-4
CASSPTGVLAKNIQYF TRBJ2-4 TRBV28
CASSLLGLLNEKLFF TRBJ1-4 TRBV11-3
CASSQTGLTDNEQFF TRBJ2-1 TRBV14
CASSLGTRGNIQYF TRBJ2-4 TRBV7-8
CASSNFGGSLKDTQYF TRBJ2-3 TRBV12-3/TRBV12-4
CSASNPGDQPQHF TRBJ1-5 TRBV20-1
CASSKGPSGELFF TRBJ2-2 TRBV19
CASSYTGRTEAFF TRBJ1-1 TRBV6-6
CASSRSRVSGNTIYF TRBJ1-3 TRBV7-8
CASTYYWGLLETQYF TRBJ2-5 TRBV7-2
CASSRDLLVEQFF TRBJ2-1 TRBV5-1
CASSVGMGLAKNIQYF TRBJ2-4 TRBV9
CASTPPGLLYDTQYF TRBJ2-3 TRBV21-1
CASSAAENTEAFF TRBJ1-1 TRBV7-2
CASSRMTSGVSTDTQYF TRBJ2-3 TRBV27
CSAELAGGAYNEQFF TRBJ2-1 TRBV20-1
CASSSRQGAGNQPQHF TRBJ1-5 TRBV19
CASSLALSSNEQFF TRBJ2-1 TRBV12-3/TRBV12-4
CATMSSTDTQYF TRBJ2-3 TRBV24-1
CASRTDTWAYEQFF TRBJ2-1 TRBV6-1
CASSWTSGFTDTQYF TRBJ2-3 TRBV12-3/TRBV12-4
CATSDSSGSRTGELFF TRBJ2-2 TRBV24-1
CASSAGTAYYNEQFF TRBJ2-1 TRBV9
CASSYQPGTGLADTQYF TRBJ2-3 TRBV6-5
CASSRVDTEAFF TRBJ1-1 TRBV10-2
CASSLQIGQGSYEQYF TRBJ2-7 TRBV18
CARGPRDQYGYTF TRBJ1-2 TRBV28
CASSIGTSGGSTDTQYF TRBJ2-3 TRBV18
CASSLGTANEQFF TRBJ2-1 TRBV7-8
CATSSPLSSFSNEQFF TRBJ2-1 TRBV15
CASSLAGGRGPDTQYF TRBJ2-3 TRBV7-2
CASGRTSDRGETQYF TRBJ2-5 TRBV5-1